These 23 T cell receptor beta chains were sequenced from one sample in a study of T-cell memory formation after mild COVID-19. TCRdb re-called the 5' RACE reads through MiXCR, storing one row per CDR3 protein. Among about 200,000 distinct CDR3 sequences listed, roughly 10% were seen once. Material for sequencing was PBMCs or a T cell subset sorted from them (not recorded which). These receptors all come from a young man who had mild COVID-19 (a few samples of this study predate the infection). Cell type and time point are not known.

This clonotype was seen only once. The chain has TRBV5-1 and TRBJ2-2; D may correspond to TRBD1 or TRBD2 (5 bases each). Deletions cut 0 bases from V and 4 bases from J, with 13 bases between. Germline assignment: CDR1 SGHRS and CDR2 YFSETQ. The CDR3 spans 16 residues. CDR3 sequence reads: CASSLASGDLTGELFF. CDR3 in DNA: TGCGCCAGCAGCTTGGCCAGTGGGGACCTCACCGGGGAGCTGTTTTTT.

The chain recombines TRBV29-1 with TRBJ2-5; D call uncertain. The V gene lost 4 bases and the J gene lost 7 bases, with 13 bases spanning the gap. The CDR3 spans 12 residues. Germline V gives CDR1 SQVTM, CDR2 ANQGSEA. DNA of the CDR3: TGCAGCGTTGTCGGAGTGGAAGGGACCCAGTACTTC. Translation gives CSVVGVEGTQYF.

This clonotype was detected only a few times. This chain uses TRBV10-3 with TRBJ2-7, with D perhaps matching TRBD1 or TRBD2 (5 bases each). Germline values: CDR1 ENHRY, CDR2 SYGVKD. The V end lost 7 bases, the J end lost 0 bases, and 7 bases lay between the germline ends. The CDR3 loop spans 12 amino acids. The CDR3 spells CAITGSSYEQYF. For the CDR3, the DNA is TGTGCCATCACAGGGAGCTCCTACGAGCAGTACTTC.

V and J are TRBV28 and TRBJ1-1, with D uncertain. This CDR3 is 12 amino acids long. With 6 bases removed from V and 7 bases from J, the gap between germline ends came to 12 bases. CDR1 MDHEN and CDR2 SYDVKM come from the germline V gene. CDR3 region: CASSQPAGEAFF. CDR3 coding DNA: TGTGCCAGCAGCCAACCCGCCGGTGAAGCTTTCTTT.

This clonotype has only a few counts. The V and J genes are TRBV7-9 and TRBJ2-5; 7 positions agree with TRBD2. CDR1 and CDR2 from the germline V gene are SEHNR and FQNEAQ (reference sequence). There are 15 residues in the CDR3. The trim removed 5 bases at V and 0 bases at J, leaving 6 bases unmatched. CDR3 loop: CASSRTRSHQETQYF. The CDR3 DNA reads TGTGCCAGCAGCAGGACTAGAAGTCACCAAGAGACCCAGTACTTC. Combining the CDR3 with reference TRBV7-9 and TRBJ2-5 gives the whole variable domain DTGVSQNPRHKITKRGQNVTFRCDPISEHNRLYWYRQTLGQGPEFLTYFQNEAQLEKSRLLSDRFSAERPKGSFSTLEIQRTEQGDSAMYLCASSRTRSHQETQYFGPGTRLLVL.

This chain joins TRBV20-1 and TRBJ2-7; 10 bases fit TRBD1. Per germline, CDR1 DFQATT and CDR2 SNEGSKA (reference sequence). The CDR3 runs to 14 residues. Germline trimming cut 6 bases from V and 2 bases from J; bases unmatched to any gene: 7. DNA for the CDR3: TGCAGTGCGCTGGACAGGGGGATTCCCTACGAGCAGTACTTC. This gives the protein CSALDRGIPYEQYF.

This clonotype came up a few times. This chain links TRBV4-3 with TRBJ2-1, with TRBD1 matching over 8 bases. CDR1 LGHNA and CDR2 YSLEER come from the germline V gene. This CDR3 has 15 residues. Losses at the gene ends were 2 bases for V and 4 bases for J; bases not matched to a gene: 4. The CDR3 reads CASSQPGTGYNEQFF. CDR3 in DNA: TGCGCCAGCAGCCAACCCGGGACAGGTTACAATGAGCAGTTCTTC.

This clonotype turned up a few times. This chain uses TRBV4-2 with TRBJ1-1; the match to TRBD1 covers 7 bases. From germline, CDR1 is LGHNA and CDR2 YNFKEQ. The CDR3 is 14 amino acids. V dropped 4 bases and J dropped 3; count of bases not matched to a gene: 5. The CDR3 sequence is CASSREGADTEAFF. The CDR3 DNA sequence: TGTGCCAGCAGCCGGGAGGGGGCGGACACTGAAGCTTTCTTT.

This rearrangement joins TRBV25-1 to TRBJ2-7; D remains ambiguous. This CDR3 comprises 13 residues. CDR1 and CDR2 (germline): MGHDK, SYGVNS. Trimming shortened V by 4 bases and J by 2 bases, and 9 bases separated the two germline ends. The CDR3 region has the DNA TGTGCCAGCAGTGGACGAATTGCCTACGAGCAGTACTTC. Protein: CASSGRIAYEQYF.

The V gene is TRBV5-4, the J gene TRBJ1-2, with D perhaps matching TRBD1 (5 bases). Trimming removed 2 bases from V and 8 bases from J, with 13 bases in between. The CDR3 loop spans 13 amino acids. Germline CDR1 reads SGHNT; CDR2 reads YYREEE (reference sequence). CDR3 protein: CASSFRTSPGYTF. CDR3 bases: TGTGCCAGCAGCTTTAGGACATCCCCCGGCTACACCTTC.

The chain couples TRBV15 to TRBJ2-2; D not certain. In germline, CDR1 is LNHNV, CDR2 YYDKDF (reference sequence). The V gene lost 6 bases and the J gene lost 2 bases, with 10 bases spanning the gap. The CDR3 is 14 residues long. Here the CDR3 DNA reads TGTGCCACCAGGGTAGGGCAAAACACCGGGGAGCTGTTTTTT. Encoded protein: CATRVGQNTGELFF. Full variable domain (outside the CDR3, taken from reference TRBV15 and TRBJ2-2): DAMVIQNPRYQVTQFGKPVTLSCSQTLNHNVMYWYQQKSSQAPKLLFHYYDKDFNNEADTPDNFQSRRPNTSFCFLDIRSPGLGDTAMYLCATRVGQNTGELFFGEGSRLTVL.

This clonotype was picked up many times. V gene TRBV28 combines with J gene TRBJ1-1, with D hard to call. The V gene lost 3 bases and the J gene lost 3 bases, with 8 bases spanning the gap. The CDR3 sequence is 13 residues long. Per the germline V gene, CDR1 is MDHEN and CDR2 is SYDVKM. CDR3: CASSLKQYTEAFF. CDR3 DNA: TGTGCCAGCAGTTTGAAACAGTACACTGAAGCTTTCTTT.

This clonotype occurred many times. The chain has TRBV5-1 and TRBJ1-3; D uncertain. Trimming cost V 2 bases and J 0 bases, with 15 bases left between them. The CDR3 consists of 17 residues. CDR1 and CDR2 from the germline V gene are SGHRS and YFSETQ. The CDR3 DNA reads as TGCGCCAGCAGCTTTTCGCCTCTAAGCGGCTCTGGAAACACCATATATTTT. Its translation is CASSFSPLSGSGNTIYF.

The chain uses TRBV4-3 and TRBJ1-1; D ambiguous. The CDR3 totals 14 residues. V lost 0 bases, J lost 2 bases, and 7 bases lay in between. Germline V gene lookup returns CDR1 LGHNA and CDR2 YSLEER. The CDR3 region has the DNA TGCGCCAGCAGCCAAGAGTCCTTCAACACTGAAGCTTTCTTT. Translating it yields CASSQESFNTEAFF.

This clonotype was recorded a few times. This rearrangement joins TRBV28 to TRBJ1-5; D may be TRBD1 (5 bases). Per the germline V gene, CDR1 is MDHEN and CDR2 is SYDVKM. The V end was cut by 8 bases, the J end by 3 bases, with 17 bases between. The CDR3 is made up of 15 amino acids. The CDR3 spells CASGFNGRDNQPQHF. The DNA for the CDR3 is TGTGCCAGCGGATTTAACGGCAGGGACAATCAGCCCCAGCATTTT.

This clonotype was counted a few times. The chain joins TRBV6-2 or TRBV6-3 to TRBJ2-7, with D possibly being TRBD1 (5 bases). The V gene lost 2 bases and the J gene lost 4 bases, with 12 bases spanning the gap. Per the germline V gene, CDR1 is MNHEY and CDR2 is SVGEGT. The CDR3 sequence is 14 residues long. As DNA, the CDR3 is TGTGCCAGCAGTTACGAACCAGGGAAGTACGAGCAGTACTTC. As protein: CASSYEPGKYEQYF.

This clonotype was seen a handful of times. This chain uses TRBV18 with TRBJ2-2, with D unclear. Germline CDR1 KGHSH, CDR2 LQKENI. The CDR3 extends over 16 amino acids. Trimming pared 0 bases from V and 6 bases from J, leaving 14 bases between. In nucleotides, the CDR3 is TGTGCCAGCTCACCACCGAAGGGATCCAGTCCCGGGGAGCTGTTTTTT. Its translation: CASSPPKGSSPGELFF.

This clonotype was found a few times. The rearrangement joins TRBV7-3 to TRBJ2-7, with 7 bases fitting TRBD2. Germline CDR1 reads SGHTA; CDR2 reads FQGTGA. Losses at the gene ends were 3 bases for V and 7 bases for J; bases not matched to a gene: 6. The length of the CDR3 is 13 residues. CDR3 loop: CASSFAGVEEQYF. CDR3 sequence (DNA): TGTGCCAGCAGCTTCGCGGGGGTGGAGGAGCAGTACTTC.

This clonotype was recorded a few times. The gene calls are TRBV5-1 and TRBJ1-2; 10 bases line up with TRBD1. The CDR3 runs to 13 residues. The V and J ends lost 3 bases and 6 bases, in that order; junction bases with no gene match: 2. Germline V CDR1 and CDR2: SGHRS, YFSETQ. Here the CDR3 reads CASSWGQGNGYTF. CDR3 sequence (DNA): TGCGCCAGCAGCTGGGGACAGGGGAATGGCTACACCTTC.

Many counts were recorded for this clonotype. This sequence joins TRBV5-1 and TRBJ2-5, with D unclear. Deletions cut 2 bases from V and 1 base from J, with 3 bases between. The CDR3 sequence is 12 residues long. CDR1 is SGHRS and CDR2 is YFSETQ in the germline V gene. CDR3 region: CASSFSQETQYF. The CDR3 DNA reads TGCGCCAGCAGCTTCTCCCAAGAGACCCAGTACTTC.

The gene calls are TRBV7-2 and TRBJ2-3; D remains ambiguous. Trimming cost V 2 bases and J 2 bases, with 11 bases left between them. This CDR3 spans 15 amino acids. Germline V gives CDR1 SGHTA, CDR2 FQGNSA. The CDR3 sequence: CASSLWHPDTDTQYF. In DNA form, the CDR3 reads TGTGCCAGCAGCTTATGGCACCCCGACACAGATACGCAGTATTTT.

In its sample, this clonotype was seen a few times. The chain uses TRBV7-3 and TRBJ2-3, with a possible D match to TRBD2 (5 bases). The germline CDR1 and CDR2 sequences are SGHTA and FQGTGA. V shed 5 bases and J shed 3 bases, with 15 bases lying between them. The CDR3 extends over 15 amino acids. The CDR3 nucleotides read TGTGCCAGCAGCCGCTCGAGGGCACAGACAGATACGCAGTATTTT. Translating gives CASSRSRAQTDTQYF.

This clonotype has a count of ten or more. CDR3 sequence reads: CASSWAASTDTQYF. The CDR3 region has the DNA TGCGCCAGCAGCTGGGCAGCTAGCACAGATACGCAGTATTTT. This chain links TRBV5-1 with TRBJ2-3; D remains ambiguous. The CDR3 runs to 14 residues. The germline CDR1 and CDR2 sequences are SGHRS and YFSETQ. V shed 3 bases and J shed 0 bases, with 8 bases lying between them.